Included here is one TCR beta chain sequence, with context. What it binds is not known. The data derive from a study of blood T cells in healthy people across ages. This CDR3 has 17 residues. The V gene's germline CDR1 is SGDLS and CDR2 YYNGEE. Losses at the gene ends were 0 bases for V and 6 bases for J; bases not matched to a gene: 5. A second PCR of roughly 7 to 11 cycles used a sample-barcoded 5' primer and a J-beta primer mix. MiXCR was run by TCRdb on the 5' RACE reads, yielding one entry per CDR3 protein. The profile shows 800,000 to 1,000,000 distinct CDR3 sequences, roughly 50% of them singletons. Regarding the study as a whole: Across the age range, TCR beta diversity per million T cells fell in a roughly linear way. For the donors, CMV status was unknown and possibly confounded expanded clonotype changes.

Sequencing was performed on blood. The sequence came from a man in his thirties or forties in good health. The V and J genes are TRBV9 and TRBJ2-3; 15 bases fit TRBD2. DNA of the CDR3: TGTGCCAGCAGCGTAGTTGGACTAGCGGGGGGGCTGGATACGCAGTATTTT. Translating it yields CASSVVGLAGGLDTQYF.